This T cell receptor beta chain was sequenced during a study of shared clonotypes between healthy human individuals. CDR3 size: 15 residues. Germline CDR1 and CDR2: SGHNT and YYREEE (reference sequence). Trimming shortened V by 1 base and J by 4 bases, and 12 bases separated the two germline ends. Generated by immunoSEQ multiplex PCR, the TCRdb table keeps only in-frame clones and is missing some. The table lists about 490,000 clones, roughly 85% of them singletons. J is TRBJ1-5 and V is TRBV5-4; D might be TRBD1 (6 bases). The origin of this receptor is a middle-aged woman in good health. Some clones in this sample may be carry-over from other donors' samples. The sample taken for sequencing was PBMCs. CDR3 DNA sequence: TGTGCCAGCAGCTTGAATTTGGGGGCTAATCAGCCCCAGCATTTT. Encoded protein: CASSLNLGANQPQHF.